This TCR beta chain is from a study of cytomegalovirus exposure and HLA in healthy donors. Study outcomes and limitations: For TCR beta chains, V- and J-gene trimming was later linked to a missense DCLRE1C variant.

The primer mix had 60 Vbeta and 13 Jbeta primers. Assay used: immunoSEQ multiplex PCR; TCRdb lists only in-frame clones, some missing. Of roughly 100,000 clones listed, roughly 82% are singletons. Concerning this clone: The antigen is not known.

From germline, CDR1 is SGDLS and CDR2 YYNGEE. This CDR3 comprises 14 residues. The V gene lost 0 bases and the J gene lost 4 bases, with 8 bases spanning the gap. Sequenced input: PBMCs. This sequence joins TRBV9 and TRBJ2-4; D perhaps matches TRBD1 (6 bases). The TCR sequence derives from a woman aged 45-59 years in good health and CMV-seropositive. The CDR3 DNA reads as TGTGCCAGCAGCGTAGGAGGGGGAAAAAACATTCAGTACTTC. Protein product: CASSVGGGKNIQYF.